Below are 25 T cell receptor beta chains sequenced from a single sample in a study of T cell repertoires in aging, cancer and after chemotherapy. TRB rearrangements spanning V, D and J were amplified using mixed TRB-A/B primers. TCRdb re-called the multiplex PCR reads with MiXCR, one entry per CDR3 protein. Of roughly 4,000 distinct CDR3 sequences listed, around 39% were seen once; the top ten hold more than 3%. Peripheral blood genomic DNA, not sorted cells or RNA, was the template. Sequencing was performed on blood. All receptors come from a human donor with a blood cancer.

Here the CDR3 DNA reads TGTGCCAGCAGAAGGGACACCGCTAATGAAAAACTGTTTTTT. The encoded protein is CASRRDTANEKLFF. The rearrangement uses TRBV6-1 and TRBJ1-4; TRBD1 might be the D (6 bases). V lost 6 bases, J lost 3 bases, and 11 bases lay in between. Per the germline V gene, CDR1 is MNHNS and CDR2 is SASEGT. The CDR3 loop spans 14 amino acids.

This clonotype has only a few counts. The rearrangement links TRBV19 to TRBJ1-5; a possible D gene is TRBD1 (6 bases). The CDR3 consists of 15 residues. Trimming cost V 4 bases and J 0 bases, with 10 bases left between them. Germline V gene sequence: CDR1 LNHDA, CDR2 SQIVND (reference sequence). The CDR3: CASSTSTGSNQPQHF. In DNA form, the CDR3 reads TGTGCCAGTAGTACTTCGACAGGTAGCAATCAGCCCCAGCATTTT.

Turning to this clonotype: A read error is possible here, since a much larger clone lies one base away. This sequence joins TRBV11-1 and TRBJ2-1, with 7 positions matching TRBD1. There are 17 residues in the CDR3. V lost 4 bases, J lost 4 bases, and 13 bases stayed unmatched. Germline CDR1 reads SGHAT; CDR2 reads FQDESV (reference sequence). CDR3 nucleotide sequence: TGTGCCAGCAGCTCACGGACAGGTCAACAGAAGTACAATGAGCAGTTCTTC. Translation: CASSSRTGQQKYNEQFF.

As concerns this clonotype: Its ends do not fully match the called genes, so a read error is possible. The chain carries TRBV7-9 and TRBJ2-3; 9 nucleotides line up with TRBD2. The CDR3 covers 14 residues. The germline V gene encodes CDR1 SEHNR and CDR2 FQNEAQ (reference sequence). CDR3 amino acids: CASSSGSGPDSQYF. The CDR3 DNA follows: TGTGCCAGCAGTAGCGGGAGTGGACCAGATTCGCAGTATTTT.

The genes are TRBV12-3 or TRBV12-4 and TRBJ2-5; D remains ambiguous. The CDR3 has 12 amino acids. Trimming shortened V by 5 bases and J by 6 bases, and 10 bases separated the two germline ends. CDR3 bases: TGTGCCAGCAGTGAAACGTGGAAGACCCAGTACTTC. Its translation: CASSETWKTQYF.

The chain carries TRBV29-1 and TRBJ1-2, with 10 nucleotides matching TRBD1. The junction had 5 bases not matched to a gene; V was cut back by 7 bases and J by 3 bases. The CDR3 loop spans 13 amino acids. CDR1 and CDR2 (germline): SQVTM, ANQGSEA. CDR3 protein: CSARTGGHYGYTF. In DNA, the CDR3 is TGCAGCGCCCGGACAGGGGGACACTATGGCTACACCTTC.

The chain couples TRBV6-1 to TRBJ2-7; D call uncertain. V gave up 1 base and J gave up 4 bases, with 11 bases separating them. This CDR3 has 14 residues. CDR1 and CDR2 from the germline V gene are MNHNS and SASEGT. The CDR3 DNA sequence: TGTGCCAGCAGTGAAGGGTCAGCTCCTTACGAGCAGTACTTC. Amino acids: CASSEGSAPYEQYF.

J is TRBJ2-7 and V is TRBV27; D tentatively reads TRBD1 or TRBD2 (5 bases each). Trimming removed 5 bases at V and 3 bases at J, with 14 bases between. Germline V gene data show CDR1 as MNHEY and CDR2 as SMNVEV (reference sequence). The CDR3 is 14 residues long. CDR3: CASSGTSQGYEQYF. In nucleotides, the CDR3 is TGTGCCAGCAGTGGGACCTCTCAAGGCTACGAGCAGTACTTC.

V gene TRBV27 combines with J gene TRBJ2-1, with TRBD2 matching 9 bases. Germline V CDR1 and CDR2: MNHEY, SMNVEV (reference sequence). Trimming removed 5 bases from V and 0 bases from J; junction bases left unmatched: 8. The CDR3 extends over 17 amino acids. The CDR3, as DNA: TGTGCCAGCAGTCTCCGGACTAGCGCCAACTCCTACAATGAGCAGTTCTTC. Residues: CASSLRTSANSYNEQFF.

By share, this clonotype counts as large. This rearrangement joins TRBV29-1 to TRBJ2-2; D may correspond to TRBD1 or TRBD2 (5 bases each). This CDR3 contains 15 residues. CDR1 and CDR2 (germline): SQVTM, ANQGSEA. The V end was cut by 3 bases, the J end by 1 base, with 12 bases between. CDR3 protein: CSVDPTGGNTGELFF. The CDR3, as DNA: TGCAGCGTTGATCCTACTGGGGGGAACACCGGGGAGCTGTTTTTT.

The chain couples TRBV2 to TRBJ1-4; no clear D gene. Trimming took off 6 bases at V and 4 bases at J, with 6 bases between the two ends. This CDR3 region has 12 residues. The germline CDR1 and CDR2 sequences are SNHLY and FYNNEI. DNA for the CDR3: TGTGCCAGCAGACTCGATAATGAAAAACTGTTTTTT. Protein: CASRLDNEKLFF.

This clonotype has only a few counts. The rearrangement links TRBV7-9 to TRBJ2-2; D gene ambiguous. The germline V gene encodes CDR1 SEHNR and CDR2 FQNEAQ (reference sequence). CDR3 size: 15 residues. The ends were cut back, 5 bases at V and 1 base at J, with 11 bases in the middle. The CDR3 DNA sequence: TGTGCCAGCAGCCGTAGTTGGGAGAACACCGGGGAGCTGTTTTTT. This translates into CASSRSWENTGELFF.

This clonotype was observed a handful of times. The DNA of the CDR3 is TGTGCCAGCAGCTTAGGAGGGATAATCCCCTACGAGCAGTACTTC. Translated: CASSLGGIIPYEQYF. The chain combines TRBV7-2 with TRBJ2-7, with D perhaps TRBD2 (5 bases). CDR1 and CDR2 from the germline V gene are SGHTA and FQGNSA. This CDR3 has 15 amino acids. V dropped 1 base and J dropped 2 bases, with 12 bases sitting between them.

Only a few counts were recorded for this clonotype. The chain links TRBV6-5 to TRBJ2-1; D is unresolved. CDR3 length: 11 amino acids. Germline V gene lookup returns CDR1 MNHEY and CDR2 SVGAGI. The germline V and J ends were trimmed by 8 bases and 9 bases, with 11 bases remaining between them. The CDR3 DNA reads TGTGCCAGCTCTTTCGGTATTGAGCAGTTCTTC. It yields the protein CASSFGIEQFF.

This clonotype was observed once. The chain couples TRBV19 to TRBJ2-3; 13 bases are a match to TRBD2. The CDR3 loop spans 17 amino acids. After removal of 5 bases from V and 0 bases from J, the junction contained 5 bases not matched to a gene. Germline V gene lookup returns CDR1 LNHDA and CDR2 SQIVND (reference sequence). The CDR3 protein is CASSWGTSGVSTDTQYF. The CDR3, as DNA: TGTGCCAGTAGTTGGGGGACTAGCGGGGTTAGCACAGATACGCAGTATTTT.

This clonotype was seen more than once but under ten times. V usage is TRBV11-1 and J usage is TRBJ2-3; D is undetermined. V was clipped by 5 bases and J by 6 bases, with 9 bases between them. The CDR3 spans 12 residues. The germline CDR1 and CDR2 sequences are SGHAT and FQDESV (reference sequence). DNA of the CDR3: TGTGCCAGCAGCCCTCTAGGGGATACGCAGTATTTT. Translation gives CASSPLGDTQYF.

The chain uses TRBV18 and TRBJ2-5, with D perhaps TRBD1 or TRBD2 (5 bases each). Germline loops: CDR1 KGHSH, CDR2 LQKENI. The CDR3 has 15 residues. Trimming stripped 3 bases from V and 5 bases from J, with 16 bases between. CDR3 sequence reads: CASSPNRAWDETQYF. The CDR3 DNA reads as TGTGCCAGCTCACCGAATAGGGCCTGGGACGAGACCCAGTACTTC.

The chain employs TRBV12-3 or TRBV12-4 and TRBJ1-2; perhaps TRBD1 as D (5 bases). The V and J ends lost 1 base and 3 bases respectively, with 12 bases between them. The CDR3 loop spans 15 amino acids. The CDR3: CASSLGWGGDYGYTF. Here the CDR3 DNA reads TGTGCCAGCAGTTTAGGATGGGGGGGTGACTATGGCTACACCTTC.

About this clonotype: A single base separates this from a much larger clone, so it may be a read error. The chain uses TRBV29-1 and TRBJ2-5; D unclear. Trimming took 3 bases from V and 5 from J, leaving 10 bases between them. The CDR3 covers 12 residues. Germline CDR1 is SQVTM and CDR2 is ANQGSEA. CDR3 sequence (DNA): TGCAGCGTTGAGGATCTGGTGGAGACCCAGTACTTC. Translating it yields CSVEDLVETQYF.

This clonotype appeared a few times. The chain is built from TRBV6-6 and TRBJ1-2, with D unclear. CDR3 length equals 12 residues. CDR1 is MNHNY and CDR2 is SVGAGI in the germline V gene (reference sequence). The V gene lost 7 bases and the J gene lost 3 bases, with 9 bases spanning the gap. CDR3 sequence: CASKDEYYGYTF. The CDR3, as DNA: TGTGCCAGCAAGGACGAATACTATGGCTACACCTTC.

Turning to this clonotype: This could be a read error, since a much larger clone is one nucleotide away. CDR3 nucleotides: TGTGCCAGCAGAGAGGGAGCCACAGATACGCAGTATTTT. Protein: CASREGATDTQYF. V is TRBV19 and J is TRBJ2-3; TRBD2 might be the D (5 bases). V was shortened by 9 bases and J by 2 bases, with 12 bases between the two germline ends. CDR1 and CDR2 from the germline V gene are LNHDA and SQIVND (reference sequence). The CDR3 is 13 residues long.

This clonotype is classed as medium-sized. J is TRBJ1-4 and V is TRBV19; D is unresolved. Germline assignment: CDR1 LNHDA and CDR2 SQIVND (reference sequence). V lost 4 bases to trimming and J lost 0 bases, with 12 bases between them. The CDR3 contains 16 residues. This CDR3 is CASSSTVSTTNEKLFF. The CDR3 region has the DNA TGTGCCAGTAGTAGTACAGTATCCACAACTAATGAAAAACTGTTTTTT. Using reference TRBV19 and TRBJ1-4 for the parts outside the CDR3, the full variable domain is DGGITQSPKYLFRKEGQNVTLSCEQNLNHDAMYWYRQDPGQGLRLIYYSQIVNDFQKGDIAEGYSVSREKKESFPLTVTSAQKNPTAFYLCASSSTVSTTNEKLFFGSGTQLSVL.

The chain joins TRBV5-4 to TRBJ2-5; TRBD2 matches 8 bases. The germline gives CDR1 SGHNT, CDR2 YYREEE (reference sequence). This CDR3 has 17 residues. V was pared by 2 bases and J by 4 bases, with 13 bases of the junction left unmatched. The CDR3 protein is CASSFPSGPDGGETQYF. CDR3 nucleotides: TGTGCCAGCAGCTTTCCTAGCGGGCCCGACGGGGGAGAGACCCAGTACTTC.

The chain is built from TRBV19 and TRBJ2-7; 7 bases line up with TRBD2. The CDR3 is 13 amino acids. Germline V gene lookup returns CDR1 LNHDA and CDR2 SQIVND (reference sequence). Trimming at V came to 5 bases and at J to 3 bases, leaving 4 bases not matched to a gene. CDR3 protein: CASSQGLNYEQYF. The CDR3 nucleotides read TGTGCCAGTAGTCAGGGACTAAACTACGAGCAGTACTTC.

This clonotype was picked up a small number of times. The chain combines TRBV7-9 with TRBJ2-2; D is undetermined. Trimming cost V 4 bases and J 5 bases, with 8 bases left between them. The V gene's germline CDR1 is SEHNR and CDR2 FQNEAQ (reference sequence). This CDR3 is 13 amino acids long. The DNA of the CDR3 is TGTGCCAGCAGCTCGGTGGGGACCGGGGAGCTGTTTTTT. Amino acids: CASSSVGTGELFF. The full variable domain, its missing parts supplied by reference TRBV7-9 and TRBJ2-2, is DTGVSQNPRHKITKRGQNVTFRCDPISEHNRLYWYRQTLGQGPEFLTYFQNEAQLEKSRLLSDRFSAERPKGSFSTLEIQRTEQGDSAMYLCASSSVGTGELFFGEGSRLTVL.